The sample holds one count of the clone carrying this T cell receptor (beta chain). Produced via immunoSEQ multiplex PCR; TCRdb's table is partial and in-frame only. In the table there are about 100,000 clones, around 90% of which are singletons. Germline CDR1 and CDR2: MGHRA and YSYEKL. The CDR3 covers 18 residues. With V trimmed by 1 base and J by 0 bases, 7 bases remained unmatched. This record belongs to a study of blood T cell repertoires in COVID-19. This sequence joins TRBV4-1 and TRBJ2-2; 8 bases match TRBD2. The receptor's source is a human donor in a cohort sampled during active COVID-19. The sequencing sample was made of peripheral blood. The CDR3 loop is CASSQADQAGANTGELFF. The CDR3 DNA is TGCGCCAGCAGCCAAGCGGACCAAGCGGGGGCGAACACCGGGGAGCTGTTTTTT.